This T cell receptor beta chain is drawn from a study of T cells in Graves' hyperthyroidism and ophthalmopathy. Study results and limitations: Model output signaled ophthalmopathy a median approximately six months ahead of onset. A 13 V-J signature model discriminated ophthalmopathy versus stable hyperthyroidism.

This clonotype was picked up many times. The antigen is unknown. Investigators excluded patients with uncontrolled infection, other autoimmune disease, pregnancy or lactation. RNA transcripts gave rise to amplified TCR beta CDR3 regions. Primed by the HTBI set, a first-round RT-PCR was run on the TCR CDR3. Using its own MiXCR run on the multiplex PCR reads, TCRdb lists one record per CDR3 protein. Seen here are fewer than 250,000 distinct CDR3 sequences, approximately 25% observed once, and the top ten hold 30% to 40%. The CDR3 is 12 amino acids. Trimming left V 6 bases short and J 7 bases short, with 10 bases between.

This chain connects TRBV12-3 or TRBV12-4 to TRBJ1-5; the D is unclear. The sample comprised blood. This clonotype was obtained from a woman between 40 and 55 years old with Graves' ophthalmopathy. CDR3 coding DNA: TGTGCCAGCAGCCGACGGTACCAGCCCCAGCATTTT. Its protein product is CASSRRYQPQHF.